This TCR beta chain was profiled in a study of blood T cells in healthy people across ages. The CDR3 is 17 amino acids. Germline CDR1 and CDR2: SGHKS and YYEKEE (reference sequence). Trimming cost V 0 bases and J 4 bases; bases outside gene matches: 8. There are a few counts of this clonotype. Primed by a sample-barcoded 5' primer and a J-beta primer mix, a second PCR proceeded for about 6 to 12 cycles. TCRdb redid the calling of the 5' RACE reads with MiXCR, one entry per CDR3 protein. The sample yields more than 800,000 distinct CDR3 sequences, 25% to 30% seen once. The V gene is TRBV5-5, the J gene TRBJ2-2, with TRBD1 matching over 8 bases. The origin of this receptor is a woman of 80 years or more in good health. Specimen: blood. CDR3 region: CASSLVFQGASTGELFF. In nucleotides, the CDR3 is TGTGCCAGCAGCTTGGTATTTCAGGGGGCGAGCACCGGGGAGCTGTTTTTT.